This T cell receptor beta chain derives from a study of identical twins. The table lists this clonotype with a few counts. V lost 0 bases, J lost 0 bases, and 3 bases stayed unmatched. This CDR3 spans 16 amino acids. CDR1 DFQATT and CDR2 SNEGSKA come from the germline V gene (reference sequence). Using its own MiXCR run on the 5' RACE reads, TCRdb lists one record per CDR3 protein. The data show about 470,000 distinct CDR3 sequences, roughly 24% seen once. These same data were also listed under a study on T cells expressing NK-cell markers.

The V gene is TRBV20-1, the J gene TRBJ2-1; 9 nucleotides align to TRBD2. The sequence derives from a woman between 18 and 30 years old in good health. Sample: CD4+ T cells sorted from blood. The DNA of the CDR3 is TGCAGTGCTAGAGAAGGTAGCGGGAGCTCCTACAATGAGCAGTTCTTC. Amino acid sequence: CSAREGSGSSYNEQFF.